This paragraph covers one T cell receptor beta chain sequence. This could be a read error, since a much larger clone is one nucleotide away. This CDR3 has 16 residues. The germline V gene encodes CDR1 MNHEY and CDR2 SVGEGT. This entry is derived from a study of T cells in Graves' hyperthyroidism and ophthalmopathy. Using around 10 ml of fresh peripheral blood, PBMCs were prepared. TCR beta CDR3 regions were amplified from RNA transcripts. The HTBI primer set drove a first-round RT-PCR of the TCR CDR3. A single record per CDR3 protein comes from TCRdb applying MiXCR to the multiplex PCR reads. Here the sample spans hundreds of thousands of distinct CDR3 sequences, over 15% being singletons.

The chain links TRBV6-2 or TRBV6-3 to TRBJ2-3; TRBD1 agrees at 7 bases. This TCR came from a young woman with Graves' hyperthyroidism. Sequencing was done on a sample of blood. This CDR3 is CTSSYDRTGGTDTQYF. As DNA, the CDR3 is TGTACCAGCAGTTACGACAGGACAGGCGGCACAGATACGCAGTATTTT.